This T cell receptor (beta chain) was profiled in a study of cytomegalovirus exposure and HLA in healthy donors. Vbeta (60) and Jbeta (13) primers were used in the PCR. The method was immunoSEQ multiplex PCR; TCRdb's version includes in-frame clones alone and lacks a portion of them. The table lists some 160,000 clones, 65% to 90% of them singletons. The length of the CDR3 is 15 residues. Per the germline V gene, CDR1 is MNHEY and CDR2 is SVGAGI. V lost 5 bases and J 4 bases, leaving 17 bases between the germline ends. The sample consisted of PBMCs. J is TRBJ1-1 and V is TRBV6-5; D not certain. The sequence derives from a male donor in good health and CMV-seronegative. In DNA, the CDR3 is TGTGCCAGCAGTCCCTTCCTAGTTAGCGCCACTGAAGCTTTCTTT. It yields the protein CASSPFLVSATEAFF.